This TCR beta chain came from a study of identical twins. Per germline, CDR1 SGDLS and CDR2 YYNGEE. V was trimmed by 0 bases and J by 4 bases, leaving 14 bases between them. The CDR3 runs 15 residues. Points on this clonotype: This may be a read error, as it is one base from a much larger clone.

TCRdb re-called the 5' RACE reads with MiXCR, one entry per CDR3 protein. This repertoire shows a few hundred thousand distinct CDR3 sequences, 9% found once; its top ten account for 8% to 10%. The material sequenced was naive T cells sorted from blood. The chain links TRBV9 to TRBJ2-7; D gene ambiguous. The receptor was derived from a woman aged 50 to 60 in good health. Here the CDR3 DNA reads TGTGCCAGCAGCGTAGCTGGGTCCCAAGGGTACGAGCAGTACTTC. Its translation is CASSVAGSQGYEQYF.